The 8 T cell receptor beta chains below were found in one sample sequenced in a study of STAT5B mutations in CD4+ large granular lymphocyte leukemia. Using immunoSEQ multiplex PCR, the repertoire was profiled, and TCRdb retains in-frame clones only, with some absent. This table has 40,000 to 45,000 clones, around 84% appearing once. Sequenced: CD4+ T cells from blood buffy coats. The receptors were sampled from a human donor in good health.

The CDR3 loop is CASSPLTGGTQYF. DNA of the CDR3: TGTGCCAGCAGTCCTTTGACAGGGGGGACCCAGTACTTC. The V call is TRBV6-5, the J call TRBJ2-5; 9 nucleotides align to TRBD1. With V trimmed by 5 bases and J by 7 bases, 5 bases remained unmatched. Per germline, CDR1 MNHEY and CDR2 SVGAGI. CDR3 length: 13 amino acids.

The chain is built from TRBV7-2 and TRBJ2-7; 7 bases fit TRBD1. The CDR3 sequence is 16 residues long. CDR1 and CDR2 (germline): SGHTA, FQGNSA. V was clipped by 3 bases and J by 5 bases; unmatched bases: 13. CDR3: CASSLKGARASDEQYF. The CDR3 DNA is TGTGCCAGCAGCTTGAAGGGGGCCAGGGCCTCTGACGAGCAGTACTTC.

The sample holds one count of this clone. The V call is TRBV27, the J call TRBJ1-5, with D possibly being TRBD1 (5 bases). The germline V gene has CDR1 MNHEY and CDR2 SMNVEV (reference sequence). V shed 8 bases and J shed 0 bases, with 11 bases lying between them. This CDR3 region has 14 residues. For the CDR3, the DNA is TGTGCCAGCGGGACCCTTAATAGCAATCAGCCCCAGCATTTT. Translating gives CASGTLNSNQPQHF.

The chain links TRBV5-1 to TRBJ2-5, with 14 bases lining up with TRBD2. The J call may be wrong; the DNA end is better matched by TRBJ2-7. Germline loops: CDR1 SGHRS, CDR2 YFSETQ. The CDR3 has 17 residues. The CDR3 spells CASSLRLAGGSAYEQYF. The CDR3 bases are TGCGCCAGCAGCTTACGACTAGCGGGGGGGTCAGCCTACGAGCAGTACTTC.

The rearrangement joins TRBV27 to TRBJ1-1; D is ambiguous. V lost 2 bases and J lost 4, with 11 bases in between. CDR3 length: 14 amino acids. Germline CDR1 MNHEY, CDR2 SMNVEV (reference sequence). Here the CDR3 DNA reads TGTGCCAGCAGTTTAAGCCCGGGATTCACTGAAGCTTTCTTT. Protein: CASSLSPGFTEAFF.

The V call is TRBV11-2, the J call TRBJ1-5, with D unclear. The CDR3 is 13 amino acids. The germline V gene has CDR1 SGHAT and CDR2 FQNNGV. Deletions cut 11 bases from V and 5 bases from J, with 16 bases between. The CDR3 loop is CASAPAYDQPQHF. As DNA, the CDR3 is TGTGCCTCCGCCCCGGCTTATGATCAGCCCCAGCATTTT.

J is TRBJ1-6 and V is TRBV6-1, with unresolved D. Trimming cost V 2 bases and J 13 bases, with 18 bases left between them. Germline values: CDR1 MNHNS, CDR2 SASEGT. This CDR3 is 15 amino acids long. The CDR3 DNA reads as TGTGCCAGCAGTGAACTGCCCGTCTGGTCCTCGCCCCTCCACTTT. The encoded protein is CASSELPVWSSPLHF.

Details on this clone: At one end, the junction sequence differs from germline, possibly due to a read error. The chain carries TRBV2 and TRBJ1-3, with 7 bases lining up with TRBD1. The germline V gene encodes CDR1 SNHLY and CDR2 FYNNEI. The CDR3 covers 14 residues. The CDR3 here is CASREGGGGNTIYF. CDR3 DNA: TGTGCCAGCCGTGAGGGAGGGGGCGGAAACACCATATATTTT. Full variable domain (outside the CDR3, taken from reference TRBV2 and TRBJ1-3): EPEVTQTPSHQVTQMGQEVILRCVPISNHLYFYWYRQILGQKVEFLVSFYNNEISEKSEIFDDQFSVERPDGSNFTLKIRSTKLEDSAMYFCASREGGGGNTIYFGEGSWLTVV.